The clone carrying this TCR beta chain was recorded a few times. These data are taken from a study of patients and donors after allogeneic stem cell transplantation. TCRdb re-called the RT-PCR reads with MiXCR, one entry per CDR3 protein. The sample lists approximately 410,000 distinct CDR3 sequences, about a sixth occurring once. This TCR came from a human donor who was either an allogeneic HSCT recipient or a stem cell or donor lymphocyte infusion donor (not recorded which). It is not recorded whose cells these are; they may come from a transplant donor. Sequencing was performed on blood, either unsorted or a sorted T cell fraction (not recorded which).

DNA for the CDR3: TGCAGTGCTTTGGACAGGTCCACTGGAGATACGCAGTATTTT. This encodes CSALDRSTGDTQYF. V usage is TRBV20-1 and J usage is TRBJ2-3, with 7 bases fitting TRBD1. Germline loops: CDR1 DFQATT, CDR2 SNEGSKA (reference sequence). This CDR3 has 14 residues. Trimming cost V 5 bases and J 5 bases; bases outside gene matches: 10.